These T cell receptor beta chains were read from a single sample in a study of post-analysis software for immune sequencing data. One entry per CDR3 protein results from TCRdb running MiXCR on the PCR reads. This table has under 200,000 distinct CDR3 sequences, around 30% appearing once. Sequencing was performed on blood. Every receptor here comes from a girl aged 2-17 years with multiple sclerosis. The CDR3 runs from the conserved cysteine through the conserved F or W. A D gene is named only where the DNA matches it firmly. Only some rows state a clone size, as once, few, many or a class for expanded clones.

TGCGCCAGCCCTTTTGAAGAGCAGTACTTC,CASPFEEQYF,NA,TRBV10-1,TRBJ2-7,many
TGTGCCAGCAGCCCCCGGACAGGGGCTGAAGCTTTCTTT,CASSPRTGAEAFF,TRBD1,TRBV7-6,TRBJ1-1,few
TGCAGTGCTAGGCGGAGCGGGGGGGCCGGAACAGATACGCAGTATTTT,CSARRSGGAGTDTQYF,TRBD2,TRBV20-1,TRBJ2-3,NA
TGTGCCAGCAGCTGGACAGCCAACTCCTACAATGAGCAGTTCTTC,CASSWTANSYNEQFF,NA,TRBV6-5,TRBJ2-1,many
TGTGCCAGCAGTGACGATCACGGGGCCAACGTCCTGACTTTC,CASSDDHGANVLTF,NA,TRBV6-4,TRBJ2-6,many
TGTGCCAGCAGCTCACAGGGGGGGAACTACAATGAGCAGTTCTTC,CASSSQGGNYNEQFF,NA,TRBV7-9,TRBJ2-1,many
TGCAGTGTCCCGAGGGTAGCGGGAGGGCCGTACGAGCAGTACTTC,CSVPRVAGGPYEQYF,TRBD2,TRBV20-1,TRBJ2-7,once
TGTGCCAGCAGTGAAGCGGCCGGAGTAATCTACAATGAGCGGTTCTTC,CASSEAAGVIYNERFF,NA,TRBV6-1,TRBJ2-1,NA
TGTGCCAGCCGGACTAGCGGGAGTGGTAATGAGCAGTTCTTC,CASRTSGSGNEQFF,TRBD2,TRBV6-2/TRBV6-3,TRBJ2-1,many
TGTGCCAGCAGCCAAAACGGGGATTCCTACGAGCAGTACTTC,CASSQNGDSYEQYF,NA,TRBV3-1,TRBJ2-7,few
TGTGCCAGCAGTGAATGGGATAGGGGGCAAGGCTATGGCTACACCTTC,CASSEWDRGQGYGYTF,TRBD1,TRBV6-1,TRBJ1-2,NA
TGTGCCAGCAGTTACGGTGAAACGGGCCGGGCTGGGTATTTCTTT,CASSYGETGRAGYFF,NA,TRBV6-5,TRBJ1-1,NA
TGCAGTGCTAGAGATCGGAGGACTGGCCACAATGAGCAGTTCTTC,CSARDRRTGHNEQFF,NA,TRBV20-1,TRBJ2-1,NA
TGCAGCGTTGAGGTGGGGGAGACCCAGTACTTC,CSVEVGETQYF,NA,TRBV29-1,TRBJ2-5,many
TGTGCCAGCAGTCTGGACAGGGGCGAGGGTTACGAGCAGTACTTC,CASSLDRGEGYEQYF,TRBD1,TRBV12-3/TRBV12-4,TRBJ2-7,many
TGTGCCAGTCAGGAGAGCTTCTACAATGAGCAGTTCTTC,CASQESFYNEQFF,NA,TRBV19,TRBJ2-1,NA
TGCAGTGCTAGAAACAGGGGGGTCTACGAGCAGTACTTC,CSARNRGVYEQYF,TRBD1,TRBV20-1,TRBJ2-7,NA
TGTGCCAGCAGCCAGGCGACCGGGACAGGGGCCTACAATGAGCAGTTCTTC,CASSQATGTGAYNEQFF,TRBD1,TRBV14,TRBJ2-1,few
TGTGCCAGCAGTTTTACGCTCAGGGTGATACGGTACGAGCAGTACTTC,CASSFTLRVIRYEQYF,NA,TRBV28,TRBJ2-7,few
TGTGCCAGCAGCCGACAGGGACACTATGGCTACACCTTC,CASSRQGHYGYTF,TRBD1,TRBV14,TRBJ1-2,few
TGCGCCAGCAGCCTTTGGACAGGCCGAAGCACAGATACGCAGTATTTT,CASSLWTGRSTDTQYF,TRBD1,TRBV5-1,TRBJ2-3,few
TGCAGTGCTAGAGGGTTAGCGGGGGACCCACAAACCTACGAGCAGTACTTC,CSARGLAGDPQTYEQYF,TRBD2,TRBV20-1,TRBJ2-7,many
TGTGCCAGCTCACCACCAGGGATAACTTCTGTAGGGAACACTGAAGCTTTCTTT,CASSPPGITSVGNTEAFF,NA,TRBV18,TRBJ1-1,few
TGCGCCAGCAGCCAAGTTGGGGAGAACACTGAAGCTTTCTTT,CASSQVGENTEAFF,NA,TRBV4-1,TRBJ1-1,few
TGCGCCAGCAGCCCCGGAATAAATTGGGAAATCTACGAGCAGTACTTC,CASSPGINWEIYEQYF,NA,TRBV5-1,TRBJ2-7,many
TGCGCCAGCAGCTTGGCCTACGGGACCCGCACAGATACGCAGTATTTT,CASSLAYGTRTDTQYF,NA,TRBV5-1,TRBJ2-3,few
TGTGCCAGCAGTTTAATTGGCGACATCACCTACGAGCAGTACTTC,CASSLIGDITYEQYF,NA,TRBV28,TRBJ2-7,many
TGCAGTGCTAGAGAGGGGTCAGGGTTCACAGATACGCAGTATTTT,CSAREGSGFTDTQYF,NA,TRBV20-1,TRBJ2-3,many
TGCAGCGTTGTGTACAGGGGAGGAAATCAGCCCCAGCATTTT,CSVVYRGGNQPQHF,TRBD1,TRBV29-1,TRBJ1-5,many
TGTGCCAGCAGTGAAGTCCGGGAGCAGCCCCAGCATTTT,CASSEVREQPQHF,NA,TRBV2,TRBJ1-5,NA
TGTGCCAGCGCGAGGACAGGGGAATTACGGAGCTCACCCCTCCACTTT,CASARTGELRSSPLHF,TRBD1,TRBV6-5,TRBJ1-6,few
TGTGCCAGCAGAGGTGGGGCGGTACGCTCTGGGGCCAACGTCCTGACTTTC,CASRGGAVRSGANVLTF,NA,TRBV28,TRBJ2-6,many